This paragraph reports one TCR beta chain. Antigen specificity is unknown. V was clipped by 4 bases and J by 7 bases, with 13 bases between them. CDR1 and CDR2 from the germline V gene are SGHDN and FVKESK. This CDR3 contains 13 residues. The method was immunoSEQ multiplex PCR; TCRdb's version includes in-frame clones alone and lacks a portion of them. The sample includes 110,000 to 150,000 clones, 80% to 95% seen only once; the top ten take 1.5% to 2%. This record belongs to a study of T cell responses to AZD1222 COVID-19 vaccine. Points from the study as a whole: Seropositivity was recorded at baseline in only six AZD1222 recipients.

The sample here was peripheral blood, taken on day 0 of AZD1222 vaccination. The chain is built from TRBV14 and TRBJ2-5; D may be TRBD1 or TRBD2 (5 bases each). The sequence was obtained from an adult in good health. The DNA of the CDR3 is TGTGCCAGCAGCCTGGGACCGAGAGGGACCCAGTACTTC. As protein: CASSLGPRGTQYF.